Below, 2 T cell receptor beta chains from the same sample are listed, as sequenced in a study of tumor T cells in aggressive B-cell lymphoma. TCRdb's copy holds only in-frame clones and misses some; the assay was immunoSEQ multiplex PCR. The sample lists around 5,800 clones, 60% to 75% occurring once. The specimen sequenced was tumor tissue. These receptors all stem from an adult with diffuse large B cell lymphoma.

The CDR3 DNA sequence: TGCGCCAGCAGCTTCCGAGGCCAGAACACTGAAGCTTTCTTT. Translating it yields CASSFRGQNTEAFF. The V gene is TRBV5-1, the J gene TRBJ1-1; D gene ambiguous. Trimming removed 2 bases from V and 1 base from J, with 9 bases in between. Germline V CDR1 and CDR2: SGHRS, YFSETQ. The CDR3 consists of 14 residues.

This chain connects TRBV9 to TRBJ2-5, with 7 bases that match TRBD1. There are 15 residues in the CDR3. V was clipped by 2 bases and J by 5 bases; unmatched bases: 9. The germline CDR1 and CDR2 sequences are SGDLS and YYNGEE. The CDR3 is CASSVGTEKRETQYF. CDR3 coding DNA: TGTGCCAGCAGCGTGGGGACAGAGAAGAGGGAGACCCAGTACTTC. Supplemented by reference TRBV9 and TRBJ2-5, the full variable domain reads DSGVTQTPKHLITATGQRVTLRCSPRSGDLSVYWYQQSLDQGLQFLIQYYNGEERAKGNILERFSAQQFPDLHSELNLSSLELGDSALYFCASSVGTEKRETQYFGPGTRLLVL.